This T cell receptor (beta chain) was identified during a study of cytomegalovirus exposure and HLA in healthy donors. The wider study: Counted in an early data release were tens of millions of unique TCRs from HLA-typed donors. Overall study findings and caveats: TCR beta chains numbering 164 were designated cytomegalovirus-associated. Other equally common chains were less clonally expanded than HLA-associated TCR beta chains, a later analysis showed.

The study ran its PCR with 60 Vbeta and 13 Jbeta primers. Generated by immunoSEQ multiplex PCR, the TCRdb table keeps only in-frame clones and is missing some. The table has about 190,000 clones, over 65% seen once. The CDR3 extends over 16 amino acids. Germline CDR1 is MGHRA and CDR2 is YSYEKL. Unmatched junction bases numbered 7, after V lost 3 bases and J lost 2 bases. A word on this clone: The antigen is unknown.

The chain employs TRBV4-1 and TRBJ2-1; TRBD2 agrees at 7 bases. This sequence originates from a man in his forties in good health and CMV-seropositive. Sequences were obtained from PBMCs. The CDR3 DNA reads as TGCGCCAGCAGCCATGACGCGGGAGTCGCCTACAATGAGCAGTTCTTC. Amino acids: CASSHDAGVAYNEQFF.